The T cell receptor (beta chain) described here comes from a study of metastatic and nonmetastatic thyroid tumors. Study background: A comparison of repertoires was made across blood and tumor or nodule tissue from malignant and benign thyroid patients. Study-wide results and caveats: Malignant thyroid tumors reportedly exceeded benign nodules significantly in TCR beta diversity, with the difference appearing in blood and tumor.

The CDR3 runs to 15 residues. Germline V gene data show CDR1 as MNHNS and CDR2 as SASEGT. V lost 5 bases, J lost 3 bases, and 16 bases lay in between. Before thyroid surgery, none of the patients had received any treatment. TCRdb reprocessed the PCR reads via MiXCR. The repertoire holds around 23,000 clones, with 20% to 30% as singletons. Concerning this clone itself: Its antigen is as yet unknown.

The chain couples TRBV6-1 to TRBJ2-5; D call uncertain. The sequenced sample consisted of blood. The origin of this receptor is a male donor with papillary thyroid cancer or a benign thyroid nodule (not recorded which). Some clones in this sample may be carry-over from other donors' samples. CDR3 sequence: CASSRPGHKKETQYF. The CDR3 DNA reads TGTGCCAGCAGTCGACCCGGGCATAAAAAAGAGACCCAGTACTTC.